These 14 T cell receptor beta chains were sequenced from one sample in a study of blood T cell repertoires in COVID-19. Sequenced by immunoSEQ multiplex PCR; TCRdb stores in-frame clones only, minus some. The repertoire holds fewer than 200,000 clones, 79% seen once, with around a fifth in the top ten. What was sequenced was PBMCs or T cells enriched from blood (not recorded which). Every receptor here comes from a woman aged 65 to 85 in a cohort exposed to, infected with or recovered from COVID-19 (not recorded which).

This clone was seen a few times. The V gene is TRBV28, the J gene TRBJ1-2; D is undetermined. This CDR3 comprises 14 residues. V lost 4 bases and J lost 4, with 13 bases in between. Germline V CDR1 and CDR2: MDHEN, SYDVKM. The DNA for the CDR3 is TGTGCCAGCAGTTCCCCGAGGGTTAGCTATGGCTACACCTTC. Amino acid sequence: CASSSPRVSYGYTF.

V gene TRBV4-3 combines with J gene TRBJ2-2; D is perhaps TRBD2 (5 bases). The CDR3 extends over 17 amino acids. V gave up 0 bases and J gave up 0 bases, with 11 bases separating them. Germline V gene sequence: CDR1 LGHNA, CDR2 YSLEER. The CDR3 here is CASSQDRGAANTGELFF. The CDR3 nucleotides read TGCGCCAGCAGCCAAGATCGGGGAGCCGCGAACACCGGGGAGCTGTTTTTT.

The chain employs TRBV19 and TRBJ1-1; possible D gene TRBD1, 5 bases. Between the trimmed V and J ends, which lost 3 bases and 1 base, there was a span of 12 bases. This CDR3 comprises 15 residues. CDR1 is LNHDA, CDR2 SQIVND, per germline (reference sequence). The CDR3 region has the DNA TGTGCCAGTAGTATTATGTCAGGGTGGAACACTGAAGCTTTCTTT. It translates to CASSIMSGWNTEAFF.

The rearrangement joins TRBV4-1 to TRBJ1-4; TRBD1 is a possible D gene (5 bases). The CDR3 is made up of 15 amino acids. CDR1 MGHRA and CDR2 YSYEKL come from the germline V gene. Trimming stripped 1 base from V and 6 bases from J, with 12 bases between. The CDR3 nucleotides read TGCGCCAGCAGCCAAGCAAAGGGGAAAGATGAAAAACTGTTTTTT. Translated, it gives CASSQAKGKDEKLFF.

This chain connects TRBV13 to TRBJ1-1; no clear D. CDR1 is PRHDT, CDR2 FYEKMQ, per germline (reference sequence). The CDR3 totals 16 residues. Trimming pared 3 bases from V and 1 base from J, leaving 15 bases between. CDR3 amino acids: CASSFLNQAGNTEAFF. The CDR3 nucleotides read TGTGCCAGCAGCTTTCTGAACCAGGCTGGGAACACTGAAGCTTTCTTT.

The chain joins TRBV5-5 to TRBJ1-1, with 7 bases matching TRBD1. Germline V gene data show CDR1 as SGHKS and CDR2 as YYEKEE (reference sequence). With V trimmed by 2 bases and J by 7 bases, 11 bases remained unmatched. This CDR3 comprises 15 residues. CDR3 loop: CASSFVHGTAVEAFF. CDR3 bases: TGTGCCAGCAGCTTCGTCCACGGGACAGCCGTTGAAGCTTTCTTT.

This clone was observed once. The chain employs TRBV12-5 and TRBJ2-1, with 8 bases that match TRBD2. This CDR3 comprises 15 residues. J gave up 7 bases and V 1 base, and 6 bases lay outside the gene matches. In germline, CDR1 is LGHNT, CDR2 FRNRAP. Written as DNA, the CDR3 is TGTGCTAGTGGTTTGGGGACTAGCATGAAGAATGAGCAGTTCTTC. Amino acid sequence: CASGLGTSMKNEQFF.

This clone has more than one count but fewer than ten. The chain links TRBV7-6 to TRBJ2-7; 10 nucleotides align to TRBD1. V gave up 5 bases and J gave up 5 bases; unmatched junction bases: 12. Germline V gene data show CDR1 as SGHVS and CDR2 as FNYEAQ. CDR3 length equals 16 residues. The CDR3 DNA follows: TGTGCCAGCAGCCCATTAGGACAGGGGGGCTTCGACGAGCAGTACTTC. Translation gives CASSPLGQGGFDEQYF.

Regarding this clone: In the same sample, other DNA sequences code for this CDR3. The rearrangement uses TRBV2 and TRBJ2-7; D not resolved. Germline-derived CDR1 and CDR2 are SNHLY and FYNNEI. The CDR3 runs to 12 residues. Trimming removed 1 base at V and 4 bases at J, with 5 bases between. The CDR3 DNA reads TGTGCCAGCAGTGAAGGAGGTTACGAGCAGTACTTC. This encodes CASSEGGYEQYF.

The chain is built from TRBV5-6 and TRBJ1-1; 9 bases line up with TRBD1. Germline assignment: CDR1 SGHDT and CDR2 YYEEEE. This CDR3 has 15 amino acids. V gave up 3 bases and J gave up 5 bases; unmatched junction bases: 8. The CDR3 protein is CASSWNRGRGTEAFF. CDR3 nucleotides: TGTGCCAGCAGCTGGAACAGGGGGCGAGGGACTGAAGCTTTCTTT.

V usage is TRBV27 and J usage is TRBJ1-2; 8 nucleotides align to TRBD1. Germline CDR1 and CDR2: MNHEY and SMNVEV (reference sequence). The ends lost 6 bases at V and 4 bases at J; junction bases unmatched: 7. CDR3 length equals 14 residues. The CDR3 region is CASSPGQGIYGYTF. CDR3 in DNA: TGTGCCAGCAGCCCAGGACAGGGAATCTATGGCTACACCTTC.

V and J are TRBV11-1 and TRBJ2-1; TRBD2 matches 8 bases. V shed 6 bases, J shed 0 bases, and the junction held 4 bases outside the gene matches. The CDR3 loop spans 15 amino acids. Germline V gives CDR1 SGHAT, CDR2 FQDESV (reference sequence). CDR3 residues: CASRQRGSSYNEQFF. The CDR3 nucleotides are TGTGCCAGCAGACAGCGGGGGAGCTCCTACAATGAGCAGTTCTTC.

This sequence joins TRBV19 and TRBJ2-1; the D gene is possibly TRBD1 (5 bases). Germline V gives CDR1 LNHDA, CDR2 SQIVND (reference sequence). V lost 4 bases and J 2 bases, leaving 15 bases between the germline ends. The CDR3 sequence is 16 residues long. The CDR3 sequence is CASSTGGHNPYNEQFF. In DNA, the CDR3 is TGTGCCAGTAGTACAGGCGGACACAACCCCTACAATGAGCAGTTCTTC.

The chain uses TRBV4-3 and TRBJ1-2; TRBD1 agrees at 7 bases. CDR1 and CDR2 from the germline V gene are LGHNA and YSLEER. The CDR3 length is 14 residues. The V segment lost 2 bases and the J segment 4 bases; nucleotides outside the gene matches: 4. CDR3 sequence: CASSQPGQIYGYTF. The CDR3 nucleotides read TGCGCCAGCAGCCAACCGGGACAGATCTATGGCTACACCTTC.